These 16 T cell receptor beta chains came from one sample sequenced in a study of OX40 agonist ivuxolimab in advanced cancers. Sequencing was performed with immunoSEQ multiplex PCR; in TCRdb, only in-frame clones are kept and a portion is missing. This table holds about 36,000 clones, about 70% found once. Specimen: CD4+ or CD8+ T cells sorted from blood, collected in a trial of the OX40 agonist ivuxolimab. The receptors were sampled from an adult with an advanced solid tumor such as melanoma, head and neck, liver or kidney cancer.

The chain employs TRBV5-1 and TRBJ2-1; D tentatively fits TRBD1 or TRBD2 (5 bases each). The germline CDR1 and CDR2 sequences are SGHRS and YFSETQ. V was cut by 2 bases and J by 0 bases, with 12 bases left in between. The CDR3 runs 16 residues. Here the CDR3 reads CASSFGTSSSYNEQFF. The CDR3 DNA is TGCGCCAGCAGCTTCGGGACCTCTAGCTCCTACAATGAGCAGTTCTTC. Based on the CDR3 plus reference TRBV5-1 and TRBJ2-1, the full variable domain is KAGVTQTPRYLIKTRGQQVTLSCSPISGHRSVSWYQQTPGQGLQFLFEYFSETQRNKGNFPGRFSGRQFSNSRSEMNVSTLELGDSALYLCASSFGTSSSYNEQFFGPGTRLTVL.

The J gene is TRBJ2-1, the V gene TRBV19, with 8 nucleotides matching TRBD1. This CDR3 region has 16 residues. Per the germline V gene, CDR1 is LNHDA and CDR2 is SQIVND (reference sequence). Germline trimming cut 7 bases from V and 7 bases from J; bases unmatched to any gene: 15. The DNA for the CDR3 is TGTGCCAGTAAGCTCACTACCGGGACAGGAGGTAATGAGCAGTTCTTC. As protein: CASKLTTGTGGNEQFF.

This clone occurred once. This chain links TRBV27 with TRBJ1-1; TRBD1 is a possible D gene (5 bases). The CDR3 sequence is 15 residues long. V dropped 7 bases and J dropped 2 bases, with 17 bases sitting between them. The germline CDR1 and CDR2 sequences are MNHEY and SMNVEV (reference sequence). CDR3 in amino acids: CASKLVLQGNTEAFF. As DNA, the CDR3 is TGTGCCAGCAAACTCGTCCTCCAGGGCAACACTGAAGCTTTCTTT.

This rearrangement joins TRBV10-3 to TRBJ1-1; D is perhaps TRBD1 (6 bases). V lost 6 bases and J lost 1, with 9 bases in between. There are 13 residues in the CDR3. Per the germline V gene, CDR1 is ENHRY and CDR2 is SYGVKD. The CDR3 reads CAISRTANTEAFF. The CDR3 nucleotides read TGTGCCATCAGCCGGACAGCGAACACTGAAGCTTTCTTT.

A remark on this clone: Other nucleotide sequences from this sample produce the same CDR3. The V and J genes are TRBV7-9 and TRBJ1-1, with D possibly TRBD1 on 5 matching bases. The CDR3 consists of 14 residues. Germline V CDR1 and CDR2: SEHNR, FQNEAQ (reference sequence). Trimming removed 2 bases at V and 4 bases at J, with 11 bases between. The CDR3 here is CASSLSSTGTEAFF. DNA of the CDR3: TGTGCCAGCAGCTTATCGAGTACAGGCACTGAAGCTTTCTTT.

This chain links TRBV12-2 with TRBJ2-7; the table's D call, TRBD2, was not checked against the DNA. TRBV12-2 is tagged as a pseudogene. This CDR3 has 17 amino acids. The CDR3 DNA sequence: TGTGCAAGTCGCTTATTCTTAGCCATGCGTAGCTCCTACGAGCAGTACGTC. It is translated as CASRLFLAMRSSYEQYV.

This clone is large within its sample. The chain links TRBV13 to TRBJ1-1; D gene ambiguous. The CDR3 extends over 12 amino acids. The ends were cut back, 1 base at V and 4 bases at J, with 4 bases in the middle. Germline V gives CDR1 PRHDT, CDR2 FYEKMQ (reference sequence). Written as DNA, the CDR3 is TGTGCCAGCAGCTTAGTGGTCACTGAAGCTTTCTTT. This codes for CASSLVVTEAFF.

V gene TRBV19 combines with J gene TRBJ1-1, with 8 bases lining up with TRBD1. J gave up 2 bases and V 10 bases, and 12 bases lay outside the gene matches. Germline assignment: CDR1 LNHDA and CDR2 SQIVND (reference sequence). This CDR3 has 15 amino acids. In DNA form, the CDR3 reads TGTGCCACTCGCGGGGGGACAGGTAGCAACACTGAAGCTTTCTTT. Residues: CATRGGTGSNTEAFF.

V gene TRBV2 combines with J gene TRBJ2-1, with unresolved D. V was pared by 3 bases and J by 2 bases, with 5 bases between. The germline CDR1 and CDR2 sequences are SNHLY and FYNNEI. The CDR3 length is 13 residues. Here the CDR3 DNA reads TGTGCCAGCAGTGATAGGGCCTACAATGAGCAGTTCTTC. Translation gives CASSDRAYNEQFF.

The chain is built from TRBV6-5 and TRBJ2-6, with D tentatively TRBD2 (5 bases). The CDR3 covers 16 residues. Germline values: CDR1 MNHEY, CDR2 SVGAGI. Trimming shortened V by 2 bases and J by 0 bases, and 8 bases separated the two germline ends. The chain's CDR3 is CASSYLGLSGANVLTF. The CDR3, as DNA: TGTGCCAGCAGTTACCTTGGACTCTCTGGGGCCAACGTCCTGACTTTC.

The V call is TRBV7-3, the J call TRBJ1-5; no reliable D call. The V gene lost 3 bases and the J gene lost 5 bases, with 8 bases spanning the gap. The CDR3 runs 13 residues. CDR1 is SGHTA, CDR2 FQGTGA, per germline. The CDR3 DNA follows: TGTGCCAGCAGCTTGAGCAAAGATCAGCCCCAGCATTTT. It translates to CASSLSKDQPQHF. Combining the CDR3 with reference TRBV7-3 and TRBJ1-5 gives the whole variable domain GAGVSQTPSNKVTEKGKYVELRCDPISGHTALYWYRQSLGQGPEFLIYFQGTGAADDSGLPNDRFFAVRPEGSVSTLKIQRTERGDSAVYLCASSLSKDQPQHFGDGTRLSIL.

The chain combines TRBV10-1 with TRBJ1-2; D is unresolved. Looked up from germline, CDR1 is WNHNN and CDR2 is SYGVQD (reference sequence). Trimming took 8 bases from V and 8 from J, leaving 21 bases between them. The CDR3 totals 14 residues. CDR3 residues: CASRRSGSKWGYTF. The CDR3 bases are TGCGCCAGCCGCCGATCGGGATCTAAATGGGGCTACACCTTC.

The rearrangement links TRBV6-1 to TRBJ2-6; possibly TRBD1 for D (6 bases). The CDR3 spans 17 residues. Germline V lookup: CDR1 MNHNS, CDR2 SASEGT. The V and J ends lost 3 bases and 2 bases respectively, with 14 bases between them. The chain's CDR3 is CASSDRTDLAGANVLTF. The CDR3 nucleotides read TGTGCCAGCAGTGACCGGACAGATTTGGCTGGGGCCAACGTCCTGACTTTC.

The chain links TRBV18 to TRBJ1-2; no firm D call. Trimming pared 2 bases from V and 6 bases from J, leaving 13 bases between. Germline lookup yields CDR1 KGHSH and CDR2 LQKENI. The CDR3 is made up of 14 amino acids. As DNA, the CDR3 is TGTGCCAGCTCACCAAGAGATGGGAATCATGGCTACACCTTC. This gives the protein CASSPRDGNHGYTF.

The V gene is TRBV15, the J gene TRBJ2-5; possibly TRBD2 for D (6 bases). V shed 2 bases and J shed 1 base, with 14 bases lying between them. CDR3 length: 16 residues. Germline V lookup: CDR1 LNHNV, CDR2 YYDKDF (reference sequence). The CDR3 reads CATSRLVGGPQETQYF. The CDR3 DNA follows: TGTGCCACCAGCAGACTGGTGGGGGGACCCCAAGAGACCCAGTACTTC.

The chain has TRBV7-2 and TRBJ2-7; 16 bases are shared with TRBD2. The CDR3 sequence is 18 residues long. V lost 5 bases to trimming and J lost 4 bases; unmatched junction nucleotides: 11. Germline loops: CDR1 SGHTA, CDR2 FQGNSA. The CDR3 DNA reads TGTGCCAGCAGCCTCACCTCCGGGACTAGCGGGGGGGCTTACGAGCAGTACTTC. This encodes CASSLTSGTSGGAYEQYF.